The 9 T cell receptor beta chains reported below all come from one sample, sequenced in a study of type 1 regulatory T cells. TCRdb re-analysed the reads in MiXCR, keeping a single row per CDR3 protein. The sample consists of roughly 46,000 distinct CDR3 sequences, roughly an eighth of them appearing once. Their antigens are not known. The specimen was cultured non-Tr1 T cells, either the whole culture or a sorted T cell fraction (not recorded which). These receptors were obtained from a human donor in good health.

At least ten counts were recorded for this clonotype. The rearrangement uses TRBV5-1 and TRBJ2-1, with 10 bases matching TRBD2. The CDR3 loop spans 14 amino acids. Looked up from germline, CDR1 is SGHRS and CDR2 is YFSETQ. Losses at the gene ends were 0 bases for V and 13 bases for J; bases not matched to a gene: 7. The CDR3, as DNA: TGCGCCAGCAGCTTGGCTCTAGCGGGAGCCACTCAGTTCTTC. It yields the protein CASSLALAGATQFF.

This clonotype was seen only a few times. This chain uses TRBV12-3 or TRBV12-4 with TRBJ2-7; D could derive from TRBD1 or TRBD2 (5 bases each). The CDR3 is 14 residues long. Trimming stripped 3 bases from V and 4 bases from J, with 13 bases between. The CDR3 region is CASSFFGARYEQYF. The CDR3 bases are TGTGCCAGCAGTTTCTTCGGGGCCAGGTACGAGCAGTACTTC.

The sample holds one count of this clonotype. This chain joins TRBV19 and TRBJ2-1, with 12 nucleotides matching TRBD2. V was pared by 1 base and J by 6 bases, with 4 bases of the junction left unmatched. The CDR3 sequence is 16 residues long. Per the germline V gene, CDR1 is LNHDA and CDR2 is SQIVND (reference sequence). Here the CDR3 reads CASSIVRTSGANEQFF. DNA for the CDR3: TGTGCCAGTAGTATAGTACGGACTAGCGGGGCCAATGAGCAGTTCTTC.

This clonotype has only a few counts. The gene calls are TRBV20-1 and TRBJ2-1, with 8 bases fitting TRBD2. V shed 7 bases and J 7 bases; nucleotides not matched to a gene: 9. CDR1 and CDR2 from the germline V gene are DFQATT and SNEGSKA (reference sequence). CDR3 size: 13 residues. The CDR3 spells CSVSSGIANEQFF. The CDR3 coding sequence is TGCAGTGTTAGTAGCGGGATTGCGAATGAGCAGTTCTTC.

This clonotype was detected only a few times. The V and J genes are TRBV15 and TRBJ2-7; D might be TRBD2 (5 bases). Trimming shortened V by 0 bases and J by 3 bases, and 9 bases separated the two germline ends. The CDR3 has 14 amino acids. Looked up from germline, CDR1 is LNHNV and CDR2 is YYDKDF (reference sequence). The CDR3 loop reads CATSRDKAGYEQYF. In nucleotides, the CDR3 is TGTGCCACCAGCAGAGATAAGGCGGGCTACGAGCAGTACTTC.

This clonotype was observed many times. In DNA form, the CDR3 reads TGTGCCAGCAGTTTCTTAGCGGGAGGATTTTTTAGGAATGAGCAGTTCTTC. Translation gives CASSFLAGGFFRNEQFF. The chain is built from TRBV12-3 or TRBV12-4 and TRBJ2-1; 10 bases agree with TRBD2. This CDR3 spans 17 amino acids. The V segment lost 3 bases and the J segment 7 bases; nucleotides outside the gene matches: 12.

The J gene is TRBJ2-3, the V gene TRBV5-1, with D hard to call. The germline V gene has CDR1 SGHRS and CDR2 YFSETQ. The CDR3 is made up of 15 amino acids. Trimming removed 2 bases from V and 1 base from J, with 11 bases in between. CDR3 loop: CASSFTPSGTDTQYF. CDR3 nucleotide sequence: TGCGCCAGCAGCTTCACCCCTTCGGGCACAGATACGCAGTATTTT.

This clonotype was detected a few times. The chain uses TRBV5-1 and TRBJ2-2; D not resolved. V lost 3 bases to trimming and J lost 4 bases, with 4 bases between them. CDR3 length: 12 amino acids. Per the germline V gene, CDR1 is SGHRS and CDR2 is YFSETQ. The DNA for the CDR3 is TGCGCCAGCAGCTCCTTCACCGGGGAGCTGTTTTTT. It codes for CASSSFTGELFF.

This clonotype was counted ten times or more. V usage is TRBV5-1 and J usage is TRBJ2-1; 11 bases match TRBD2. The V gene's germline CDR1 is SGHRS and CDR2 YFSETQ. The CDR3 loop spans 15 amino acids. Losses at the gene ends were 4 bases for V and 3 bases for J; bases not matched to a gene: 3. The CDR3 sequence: CASSAGLADYNEQFF. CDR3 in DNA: TGCGCCAGCAGCGCGGGACTAGCGGACTACAATGAGCAGTTCTTC.